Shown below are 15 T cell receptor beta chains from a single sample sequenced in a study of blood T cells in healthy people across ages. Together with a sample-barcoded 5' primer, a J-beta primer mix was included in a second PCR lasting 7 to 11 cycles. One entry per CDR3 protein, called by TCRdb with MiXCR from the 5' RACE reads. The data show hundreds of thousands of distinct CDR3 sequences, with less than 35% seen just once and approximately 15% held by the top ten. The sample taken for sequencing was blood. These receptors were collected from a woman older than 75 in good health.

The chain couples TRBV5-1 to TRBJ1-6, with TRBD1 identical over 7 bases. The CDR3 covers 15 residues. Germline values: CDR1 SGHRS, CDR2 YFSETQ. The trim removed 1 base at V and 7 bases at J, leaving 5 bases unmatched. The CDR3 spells CASSLRGQRNSPLHF. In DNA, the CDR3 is TGCGCCAGCAGCTTGAGGGGGCAGCGGAATTCACCCCTCCACTTT.

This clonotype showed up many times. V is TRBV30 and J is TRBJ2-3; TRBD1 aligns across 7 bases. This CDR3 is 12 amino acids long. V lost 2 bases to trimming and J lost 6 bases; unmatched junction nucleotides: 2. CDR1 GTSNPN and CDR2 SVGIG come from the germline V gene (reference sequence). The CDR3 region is CAWSPDRDTQYF. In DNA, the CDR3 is TGTGCCTGGAGTCCGGACAGGGATACGCAGTATTTT.

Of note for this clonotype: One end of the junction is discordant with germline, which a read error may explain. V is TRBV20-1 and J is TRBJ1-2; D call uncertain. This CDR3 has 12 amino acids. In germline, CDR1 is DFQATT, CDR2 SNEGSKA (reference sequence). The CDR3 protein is CSARVADYDYTF. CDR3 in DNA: TGCAGTGCTAGGGTCGCGGACTATGACTACACCTTC.

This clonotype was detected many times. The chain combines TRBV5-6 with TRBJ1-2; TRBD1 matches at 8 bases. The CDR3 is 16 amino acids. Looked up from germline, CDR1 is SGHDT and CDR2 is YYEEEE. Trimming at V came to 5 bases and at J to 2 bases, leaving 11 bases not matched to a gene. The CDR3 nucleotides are TGTGCCAGCAGTCCCGGACAGGGCCGCGTCAACTATGGCTACACCTTC. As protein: CASSPGQGRVNYGYTF.

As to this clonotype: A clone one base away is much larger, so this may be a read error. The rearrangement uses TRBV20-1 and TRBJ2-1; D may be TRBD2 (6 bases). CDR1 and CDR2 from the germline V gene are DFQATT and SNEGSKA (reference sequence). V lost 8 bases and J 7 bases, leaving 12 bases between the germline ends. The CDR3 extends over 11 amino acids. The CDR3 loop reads CSPGVLNEQFF. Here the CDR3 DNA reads TGCAGTCCGGGGGTACTGAATGAGCAGTTCTTC.

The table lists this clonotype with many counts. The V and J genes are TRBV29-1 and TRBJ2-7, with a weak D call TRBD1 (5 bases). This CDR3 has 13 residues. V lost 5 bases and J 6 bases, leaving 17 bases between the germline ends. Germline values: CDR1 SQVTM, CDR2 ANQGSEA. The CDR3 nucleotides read TGCAGCGTTACCACTCTAGGGGAAGGCGAGCAGTACTTC. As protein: CSVTTLGEGEQYF.

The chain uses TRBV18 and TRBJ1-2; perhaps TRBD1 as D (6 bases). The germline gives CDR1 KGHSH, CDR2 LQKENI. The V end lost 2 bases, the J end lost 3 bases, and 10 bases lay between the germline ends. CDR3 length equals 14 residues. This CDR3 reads CASSPGGSDYGYTF. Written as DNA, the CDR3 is TGTGCCAGCTCACCAGGGGGCAGTGACTATGGCTACACCTTC.

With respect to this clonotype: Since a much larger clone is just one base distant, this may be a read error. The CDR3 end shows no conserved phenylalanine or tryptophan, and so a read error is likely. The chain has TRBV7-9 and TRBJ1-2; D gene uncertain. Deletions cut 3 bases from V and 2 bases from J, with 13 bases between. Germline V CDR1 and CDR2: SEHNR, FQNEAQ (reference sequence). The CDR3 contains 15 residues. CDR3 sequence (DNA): TGTGCCAGCAGCTTGGTTAGACTGATGAACTATGGCTACACCTGC. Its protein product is CASSLVRLMNYGYTC.

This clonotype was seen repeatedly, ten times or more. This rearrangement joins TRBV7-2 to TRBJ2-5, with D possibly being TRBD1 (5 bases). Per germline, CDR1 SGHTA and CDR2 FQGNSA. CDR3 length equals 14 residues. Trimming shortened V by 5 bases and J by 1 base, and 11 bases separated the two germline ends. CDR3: CASSPRAFQETQYF. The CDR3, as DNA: TGTGCCAGCAGCCCCAGGGCTTTCCAAGAGACCCAGTACTTC. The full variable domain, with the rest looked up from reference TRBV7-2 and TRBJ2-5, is GAGVSQSPSNKVTEKGKDVELRCDPISGHTALYWYRQSLGQGLEFLIYFQGNSAPDKSGLPSDRFSAERTGGSVSTLTIQRTQQEDSAVYLCASSPRAFQETQYFGPGTRLLVL.

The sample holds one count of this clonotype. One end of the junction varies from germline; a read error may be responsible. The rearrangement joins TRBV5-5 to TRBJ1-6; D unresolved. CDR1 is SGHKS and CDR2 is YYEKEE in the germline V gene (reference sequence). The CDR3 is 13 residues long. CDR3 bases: TGTGCCAGCAGCTTGGAAGTTAATCCACCCCTCCACTTT. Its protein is CASSLEVNPPLHF.

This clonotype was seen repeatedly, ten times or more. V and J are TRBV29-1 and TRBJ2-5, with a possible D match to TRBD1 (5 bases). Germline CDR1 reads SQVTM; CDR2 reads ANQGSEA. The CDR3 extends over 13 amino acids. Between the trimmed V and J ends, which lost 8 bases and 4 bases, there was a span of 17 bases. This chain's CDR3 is CSLSVGRGETQYF. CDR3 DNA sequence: TGCAGCCTCAGTGTGGGGCGCGGAGAGACCCAGTACTTC. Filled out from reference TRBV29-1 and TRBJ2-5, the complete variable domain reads SAVISQKPSRDICQRGTSLTIQCQVDSQVTMMFWYRQQPGQSLTLIATANQGSEATYESGFVIDKFPISRPNLTFSTLTVSNMSPEDSSIYLCSLSVGRGETQYFGPGTRLLVL.

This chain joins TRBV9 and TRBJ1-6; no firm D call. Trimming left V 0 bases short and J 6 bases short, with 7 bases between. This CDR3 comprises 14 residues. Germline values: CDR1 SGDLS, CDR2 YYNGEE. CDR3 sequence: CASSVGAGNSPLHF. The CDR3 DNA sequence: TGTGCCAGCAGCGTAGGCGCGGGTAATTCACCCCTCCACTTT. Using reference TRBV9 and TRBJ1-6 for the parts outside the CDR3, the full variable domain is DSGVTQTPKHLITATGQRVTLRCSPRSGDLSVYWYQQSLDQGLQFLIQYYNGEERAKGNILERFSAQQFPDLHSELNLSSLELGDSALYFCASSVGAGNSPLHFGNGTRLTVT.

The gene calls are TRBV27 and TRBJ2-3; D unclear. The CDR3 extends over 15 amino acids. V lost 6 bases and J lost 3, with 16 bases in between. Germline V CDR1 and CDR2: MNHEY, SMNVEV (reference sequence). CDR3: CASRETTTRTDTQYF. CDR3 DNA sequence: TGTGCCAGCAGAGAAACGACGACCCGAACAGATACGCAGTATTTT.

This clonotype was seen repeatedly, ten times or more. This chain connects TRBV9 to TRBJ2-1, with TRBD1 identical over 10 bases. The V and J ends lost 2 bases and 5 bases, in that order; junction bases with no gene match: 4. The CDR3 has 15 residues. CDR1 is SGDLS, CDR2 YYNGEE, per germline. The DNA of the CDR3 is TGTGCCAGCAGCGTGCCGGGACAGGGGAACAATGAGCAGTTCTTC. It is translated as CASSVPGQGNNEQFF. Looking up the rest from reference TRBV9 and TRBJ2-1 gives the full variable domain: DSGVTQTPKHLITATGQRVTLRCSPRSGDLSVYWYQQSLDQGLQFLIQYYNGEERAKGNILERFSAQQFPDLHSELNLSSLELGDSALYFCASSVPGQGNNEQFFGPGTRLTVL.

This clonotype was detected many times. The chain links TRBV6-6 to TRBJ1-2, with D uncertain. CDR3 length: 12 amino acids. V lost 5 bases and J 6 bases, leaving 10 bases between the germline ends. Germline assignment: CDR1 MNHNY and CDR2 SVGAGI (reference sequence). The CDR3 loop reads CASSLLVHGYTF. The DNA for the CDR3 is TGTGCCAGCAGTCTGCTGGTACATGGCTACACCTTC.